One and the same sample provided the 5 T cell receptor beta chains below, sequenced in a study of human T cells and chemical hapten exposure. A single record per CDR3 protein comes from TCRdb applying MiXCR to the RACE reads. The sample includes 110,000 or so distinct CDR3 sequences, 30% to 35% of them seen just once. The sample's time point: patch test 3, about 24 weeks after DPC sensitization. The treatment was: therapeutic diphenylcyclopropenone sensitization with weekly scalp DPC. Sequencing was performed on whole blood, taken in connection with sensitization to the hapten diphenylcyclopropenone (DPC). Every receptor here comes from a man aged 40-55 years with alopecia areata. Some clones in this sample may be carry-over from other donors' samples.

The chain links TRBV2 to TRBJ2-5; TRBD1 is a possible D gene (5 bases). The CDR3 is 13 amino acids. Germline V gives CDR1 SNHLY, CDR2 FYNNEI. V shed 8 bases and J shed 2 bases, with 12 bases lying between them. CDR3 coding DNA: TGTGCCAGCGGGGCAGGAACTCAAGAGACCCAGTACTTC. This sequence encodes CASGAGTQETQYF.

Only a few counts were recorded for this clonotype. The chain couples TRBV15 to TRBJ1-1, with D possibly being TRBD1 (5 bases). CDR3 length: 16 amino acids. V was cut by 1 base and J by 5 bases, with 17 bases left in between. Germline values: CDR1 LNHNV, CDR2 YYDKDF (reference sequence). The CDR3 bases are TGTGCCACCAGCAGAGGGAGGCCTCAGGGATCGACTGAAGCTTTCTTT. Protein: CATSRGRPQGSTEAFF.

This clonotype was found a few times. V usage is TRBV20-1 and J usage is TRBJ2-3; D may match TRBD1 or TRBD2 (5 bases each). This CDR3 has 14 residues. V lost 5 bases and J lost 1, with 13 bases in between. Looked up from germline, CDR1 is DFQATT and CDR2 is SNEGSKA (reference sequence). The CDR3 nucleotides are TGCAGTGCTGGGGGAGCGGTCGGCACAGATACGCAGTATTTT. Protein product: CSAGGAVGTDTQYF.

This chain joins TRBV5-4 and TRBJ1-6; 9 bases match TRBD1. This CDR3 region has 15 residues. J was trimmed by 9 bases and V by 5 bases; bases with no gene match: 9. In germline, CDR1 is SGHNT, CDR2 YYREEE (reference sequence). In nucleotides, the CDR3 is TGTGCCAGCAGGGAAGGACAGGGGAAGCCTTCACCCCTCCACTTT. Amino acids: CASREGQGKPSPLHF.

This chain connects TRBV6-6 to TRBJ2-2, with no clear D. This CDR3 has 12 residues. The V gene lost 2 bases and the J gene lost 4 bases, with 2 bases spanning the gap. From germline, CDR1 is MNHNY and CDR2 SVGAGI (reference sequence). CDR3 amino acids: CASSYVTGELFF. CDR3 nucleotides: TGTGCCAGCAGTTACGTCACCGGGGAGCTGTTTTTT.